Presented here are 3 T cell receptor beta chains from one specimen sequenced in a study of blood T cell repertoires in COVID-19. TCRdb keeps only in-frame clones here, not all; method: immunoSEQ multiplex PCR. This table holds 250,000 to 350,000 clones, roughly 90% found once. The sample consisted of PBMCs or T cells enriched from blood (not recorded which). These receptors all come from a woman younger than 45 who had recovered from COVID-19.

The chain joins TRBV28 to TRBJ1-3; D possibly corresponds to TRBD1 (6 bases). Deletions cut 5 bases from V and 3 bases from J, with 20 bases between. Germline CDR1 is MDHEN and CDR2 is SYDVKM. The CDR3 extends over 17 amino acids. The chain's CDR3 is CASSPPLRGGGGNTIYF. The CDR3 coding sequence is TGTGCCAGCAGTCCCCCCCTTCGTGGGGGCGGTGGAAACACCATATATTTT.

This clone was found once. This rearrangement joins TRBV27 to TRBJ1-2; TRBD1 is a possible D gene (6 bases). CDR1 is MNHEY and CDR2 is SMNVEV in the germline V gene (reference sequence). This CDR3 contains 13 residues. The germline V and J ends were trimmed by 4 bases and 4 bases, with 10 bases remaining between them. The DNA of the CDR3 is TGTGCCAGCAGTTCAGGGGTCGGCTATGGCTACACCTTC. Translating it yields CASSSGVGYGYTF.

As regards this clone: The CDR3 does not close with the conserved phenylalanine or tryptophan, likely indicating a read error. No DNA is shown, since the ends of the CDR3 on it are uncertain; the CDR3 is the one TCRdb lists. This chain links TRBV5-1 with TRBJ2-7; no check of the table's D call, TRBD2, against the DNA was made. The CDR3 spans 12 residues, counting both ends. CDR1 and CDR2 (germline): SGHRS, YFSETQ. Here the CDR3 reads CASSLAGAGAEI.